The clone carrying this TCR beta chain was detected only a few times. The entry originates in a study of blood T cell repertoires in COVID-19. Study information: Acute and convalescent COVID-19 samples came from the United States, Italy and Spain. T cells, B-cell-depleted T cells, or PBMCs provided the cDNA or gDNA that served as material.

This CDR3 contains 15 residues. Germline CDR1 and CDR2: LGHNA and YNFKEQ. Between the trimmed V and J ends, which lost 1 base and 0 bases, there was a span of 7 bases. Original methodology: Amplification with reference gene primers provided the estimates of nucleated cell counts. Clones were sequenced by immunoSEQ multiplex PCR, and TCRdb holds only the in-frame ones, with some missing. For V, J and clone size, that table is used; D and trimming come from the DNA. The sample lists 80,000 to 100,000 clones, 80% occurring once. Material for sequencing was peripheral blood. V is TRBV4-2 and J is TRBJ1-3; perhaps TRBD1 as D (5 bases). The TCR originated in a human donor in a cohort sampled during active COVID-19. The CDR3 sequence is CASSQGGGSGNTIYF. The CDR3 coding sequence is TGTGCCAGCAGCCAAGGGGGCGGCTCTGGAAACACCATATATTTT.